This T cell receptor (beta chain) was captured by sequencing in a study of regulatory T cells in long-lasting Graves disease. Overall study results and limits: Newly diagnosed disease favored TRBV20-1 and TRBJ2-1 over persistent disease. Patients with persistent disease shared roughly 3,000 public clonotypes, outpacing the approximately 970 shared by new patients.

Note on this clonotype: Its specificity is not known.

Time point of the sample: persistent/refractory GD, antithyroid drugs over 5 years with positive TRAb. Scientists built the TCR library using RNA that was extracted from PBMCs. Looked up from germline, CDR1 is SEHNR and CDR2 is FQNEAQ (reference sequence). Trimming took off 3 bases at V and 4 bases at J, with 14 bases between the two ends. This CDR3 is built from 15 residues. Both iRepertoire HTBI primers and Arm-PCR of CDR3 regions were used to build the TCR beta libraries. Original processing notes: Overall, samples carried approximately 60 TRBV and 14 TRBJ segments. TCRdb reprocessed the multiplex PCR reads with MiXCR, giving one entry per CDR3 protein. The V and J calls were not made by the authors but by TCRdb's processing. Here the sample spans under 350,000 distinct CDR3 sequences, roughly 21% being singletons.

The receptor was isolated from a female donor with Graves disease. Sequencing was performed on peripheral blood mononuclear cells (PBMCs), taken when the disease was refractory, from a patient treated with antithyroid drugs. The V and J genes are TRBV7-9 and TRBJ2-3; D may match TRBD1 or TRBD2 (5 bases each). This CDR3 reads CASSFRGLGADTQYF. CDR3 nucleotides: TGTGCCAGCAGCTTTCGCGGGTTGGGGGCAGATACGCAGTATTTT.